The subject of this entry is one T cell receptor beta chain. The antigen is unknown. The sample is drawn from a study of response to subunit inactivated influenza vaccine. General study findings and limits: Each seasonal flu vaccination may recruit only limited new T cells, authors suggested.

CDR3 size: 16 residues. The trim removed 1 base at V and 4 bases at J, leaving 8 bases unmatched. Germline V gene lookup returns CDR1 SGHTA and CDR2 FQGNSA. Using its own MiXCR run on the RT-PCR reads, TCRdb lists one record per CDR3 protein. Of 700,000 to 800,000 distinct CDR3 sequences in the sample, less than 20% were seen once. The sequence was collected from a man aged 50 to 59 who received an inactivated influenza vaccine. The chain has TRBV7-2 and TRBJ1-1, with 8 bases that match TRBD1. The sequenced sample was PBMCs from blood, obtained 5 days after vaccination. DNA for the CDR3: TGTGCCAGCAGCTTAGAGGACAGGGAAATACGCACTGAAGCTTTCTTT. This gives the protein CASSLEDREIRTEAFF.